Given below is one TCR beta chain in context. The antigen remains undetermined. Here immunoSEQ multiplex PCR was the method, and the copy in TCRdb shows in-frame clones only, minus some. The sample has 130,000 or so clones; more than 80% are singletons. The source of the sample is a study of T cell responses to AZD1222 COVID-19 vaccine. Study-level results: Donors were largely white British and mainly female; clonal diversity was possibly underestimated. Without day 14 samples, only post-peak T cell repertoires were studied.

This CDR3 contains 16 residues. V trimming: 5 bases; J trimming: 2 bases; junction bases outside the gene matches: 4. Germline V gene data show CDR1 as MNHEY and CDR2 as SMNVEV (reference sequence). This chain connects TRBV27 to TRBJ2-2, with 11 bases identical to TRBD2. The receptor comes from an adult in good health. Sample: peripheral blood, taken on day 0 of AZD1222 vaccination. Written as DNA, the CDR3 is TGTGCCAGCAGTAATAGCGGGAGGGTTAACACCGGGGAGCTGTTTTTT. Protein product: CASSNSGRVNTGELFF.